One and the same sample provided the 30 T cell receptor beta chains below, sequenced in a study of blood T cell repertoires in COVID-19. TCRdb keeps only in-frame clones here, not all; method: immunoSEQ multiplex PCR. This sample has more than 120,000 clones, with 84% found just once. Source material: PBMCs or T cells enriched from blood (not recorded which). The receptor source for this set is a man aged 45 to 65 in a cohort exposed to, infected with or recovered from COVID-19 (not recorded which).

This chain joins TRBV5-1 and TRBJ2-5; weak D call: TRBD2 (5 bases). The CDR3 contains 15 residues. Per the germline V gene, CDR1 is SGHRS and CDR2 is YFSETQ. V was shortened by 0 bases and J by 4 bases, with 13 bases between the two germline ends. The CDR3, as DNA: TGCGCCAGCAGCTTGGTAGGGAGCTTGGGAGAGACCCAGTACTTC. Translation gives CASSLVGSLGETQYF. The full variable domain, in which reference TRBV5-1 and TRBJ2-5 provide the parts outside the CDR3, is KAGVTQTPRYLIKTRGQQVTLSCSPISGHRSVSWYQQTPGQGLQFLFEYFSETQRNKGNFPGRFSGRQFSNSRSEMNVSTLELGDSALYLCASSLVGSLGETQYFGPGTRLLVL.

This CDR3 reads CASSLVNLGEQYF. As DNA, the CDR3 is TGTGCCAGCAGCTTGGTAAACCTCGGCGAGCAGTACTTC. The chain is built from TRBV7-2 and TRBJ2-7; D remains ambiguous. The length of the CDR3 is 13 residues. Between the trimmed V and J ends, which lost 3 bases and 6 bases, there was a span of 12 bases. Germline CDR1 is SGHTA and CDR2 is FQGNSA.

The CDR3 sequence is CASGLTGHYGYTF. The DNA for the CDR3 is TGTGCTAGTGGTCTTACAGGGCACTATGGCTACACCTTC. J is TRBJ1-2 and V is TRBV12-5; perhaps TRBD1 as D (6 bases). Trimming removed 5 bases at V and 3 bases at J, with 10 bases between. CDR3 length: 13 amino acids. The germline V gene has CDR1 LGHNT and CDR2 FRNRAP.

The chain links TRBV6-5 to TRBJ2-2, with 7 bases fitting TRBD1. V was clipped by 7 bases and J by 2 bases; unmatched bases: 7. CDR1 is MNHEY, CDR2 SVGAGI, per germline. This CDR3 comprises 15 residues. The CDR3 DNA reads TGTGCCAGCAAAGGGACAGAGGGAAACACCGGGGAGCTGTTTTTT. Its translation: CASKGTEGNTGELFF.

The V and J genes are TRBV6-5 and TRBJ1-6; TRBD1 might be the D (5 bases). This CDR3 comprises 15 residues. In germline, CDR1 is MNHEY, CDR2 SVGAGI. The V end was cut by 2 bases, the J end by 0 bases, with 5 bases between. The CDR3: CASSYDSSYNSPLHF. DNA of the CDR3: TGTGCCAGCAGTTACGACAGCTCCTATAATTCACCCCTCCACTTT.

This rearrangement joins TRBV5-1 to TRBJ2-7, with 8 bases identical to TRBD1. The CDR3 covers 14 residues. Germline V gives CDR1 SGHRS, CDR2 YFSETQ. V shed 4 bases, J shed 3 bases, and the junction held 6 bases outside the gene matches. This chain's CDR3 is CASSHDRGGYEQYF. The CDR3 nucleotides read TGCGCCAGCAGCCACGACAGGGGCGGCTACGAGCAGTACTTC. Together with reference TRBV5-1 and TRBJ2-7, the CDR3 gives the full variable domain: KAGVTQTPRYLIKTRGQQVTLSCSPISGHRSVSWYQQTPGQGLQFLFEYFSETQRNKGNFPGRFSGRQFSNSRSEMNVSTLELGDSALYLCASSHDRGGYEQYFGPGTRLTVT.

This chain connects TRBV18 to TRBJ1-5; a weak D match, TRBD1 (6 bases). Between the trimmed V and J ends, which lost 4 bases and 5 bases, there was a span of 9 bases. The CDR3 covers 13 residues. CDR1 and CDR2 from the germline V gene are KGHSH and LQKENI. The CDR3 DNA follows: TGTGCCAGCTCACTACAGGGAGATCAGCCCCAGCATTTT. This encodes CASSLQGDQPQHF.

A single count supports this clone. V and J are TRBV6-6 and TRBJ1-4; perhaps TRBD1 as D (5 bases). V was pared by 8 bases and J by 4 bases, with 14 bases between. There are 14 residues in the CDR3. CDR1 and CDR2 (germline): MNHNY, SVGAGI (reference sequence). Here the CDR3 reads CASAPGGINEKLFF. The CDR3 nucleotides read TGTGCCAGCGCCCCGGGGGGGATTAATGAAAAACTGTTTTTT.

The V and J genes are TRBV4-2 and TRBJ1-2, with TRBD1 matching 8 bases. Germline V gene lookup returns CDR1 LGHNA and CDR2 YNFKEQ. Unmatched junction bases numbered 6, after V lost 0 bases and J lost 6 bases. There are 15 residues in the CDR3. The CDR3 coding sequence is TGTGCCAGCAGCCAAGATCCAGGGGGCGTTGATGGCTACACCTTC. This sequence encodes CASSQDPGGVDGYTF.

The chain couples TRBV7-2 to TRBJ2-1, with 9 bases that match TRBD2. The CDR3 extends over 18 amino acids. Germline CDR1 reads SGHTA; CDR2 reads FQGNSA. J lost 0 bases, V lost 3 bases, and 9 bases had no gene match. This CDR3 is CASSFPTSGMSSYNEQFF. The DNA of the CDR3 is TGTGCCAGCAGCTTTCCGACTAGCGGTATGAGCTCCTACAATGAGCAGTTCTTC.

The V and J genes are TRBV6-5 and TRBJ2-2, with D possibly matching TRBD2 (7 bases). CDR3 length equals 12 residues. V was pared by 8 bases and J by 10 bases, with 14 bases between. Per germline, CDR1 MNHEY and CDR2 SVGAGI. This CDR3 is CASWGGPSELFF. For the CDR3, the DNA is TGTGCCAGCTGGGGGGGCCCCTCGGAGCTGTTTTTT.

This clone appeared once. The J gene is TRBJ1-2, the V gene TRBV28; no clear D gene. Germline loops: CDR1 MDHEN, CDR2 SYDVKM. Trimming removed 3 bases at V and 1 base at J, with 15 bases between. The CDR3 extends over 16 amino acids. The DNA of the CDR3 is TGTGCCAGCAGTTTTGGCCTCCTGGCGGGTAACTATGGCTACACCTTC. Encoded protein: CASSFGLLAGNYGYTF.

The CDR3 spells CASSNDRGWEQYF. CDR3 coding DNA: TGTGCCAGCAGTAACGACAGGGGATGGGAGCAGTACTTC. V is TRBV27 and J is TRBJ2-7; 8 bases map to TRBD1. Per the germline V gene, CDR1 is MNHEY and CDR2 is SMNVEV (reference sequence). This CDR3 is built from 13 residues. Germline trimming cut 5 bases from V and 7 bases from J; bases unmatched to any gene: 7.

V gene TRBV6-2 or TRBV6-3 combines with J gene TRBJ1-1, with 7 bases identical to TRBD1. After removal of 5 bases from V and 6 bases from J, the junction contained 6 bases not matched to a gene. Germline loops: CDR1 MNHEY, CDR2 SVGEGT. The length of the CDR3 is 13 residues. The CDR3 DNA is TGTGCCAGCAGTGCCGACAGGGCTGCTGAAGCTTTCTTT. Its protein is CASSADRAAEAFF.

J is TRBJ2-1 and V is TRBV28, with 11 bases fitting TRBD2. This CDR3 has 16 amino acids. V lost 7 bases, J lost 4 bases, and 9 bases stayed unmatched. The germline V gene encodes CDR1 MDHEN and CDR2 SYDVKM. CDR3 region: CASTRGGTSGYNEQFF. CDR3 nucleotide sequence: TGTGCCAGCACCCGAGGGGGGACTAGCGGTTACAATGAGCAGTTCTTC.

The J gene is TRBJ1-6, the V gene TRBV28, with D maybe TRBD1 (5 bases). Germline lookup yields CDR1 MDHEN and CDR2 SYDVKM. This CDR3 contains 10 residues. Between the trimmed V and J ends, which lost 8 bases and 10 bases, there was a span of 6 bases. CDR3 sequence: CASGASPLHF. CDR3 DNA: TGTGCCAGCGGGGCATCACCCCTCCACTTT.

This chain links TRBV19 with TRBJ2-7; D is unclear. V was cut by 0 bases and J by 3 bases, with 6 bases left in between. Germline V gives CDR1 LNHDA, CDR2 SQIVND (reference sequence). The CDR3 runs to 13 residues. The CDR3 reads CASSIDTGYEQYF. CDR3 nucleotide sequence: TGTGCCAGTAGTATAGATACGGGCTACGAGCAGTACTTC.

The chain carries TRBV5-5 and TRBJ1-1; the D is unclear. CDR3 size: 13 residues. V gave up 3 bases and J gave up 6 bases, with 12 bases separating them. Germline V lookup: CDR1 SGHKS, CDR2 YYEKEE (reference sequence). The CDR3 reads CASSSPTFSEAFF. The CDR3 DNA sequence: TGTGCCAGCAGCTCCCCGACTTTCTCTGAAGCTTTCTTT. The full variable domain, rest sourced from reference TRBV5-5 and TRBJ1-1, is DAGVTQSPTHLIKTRGQQVTLRCSPISGHKSVSWYQQVLGQGPQFIFQYYEKEERGRGNFPDRFSARQFPNYSSELNVNALLLGDSALYLCASSSPTFSEAFFGQGTRLTVV.

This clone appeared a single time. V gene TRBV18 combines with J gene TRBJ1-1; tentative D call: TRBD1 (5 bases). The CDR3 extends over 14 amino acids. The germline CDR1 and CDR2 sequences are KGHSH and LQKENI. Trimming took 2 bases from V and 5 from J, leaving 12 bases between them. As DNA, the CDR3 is TGTGCCAGCTCACCAAGCCAGGGTGGGACTGAAGCTTTCTTT. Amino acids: CASSPSQGGTEAFF.

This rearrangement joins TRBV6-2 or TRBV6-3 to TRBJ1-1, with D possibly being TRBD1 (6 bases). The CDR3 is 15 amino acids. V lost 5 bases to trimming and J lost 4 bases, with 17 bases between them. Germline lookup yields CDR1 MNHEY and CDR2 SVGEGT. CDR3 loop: CASSPAIGGSTEAFF. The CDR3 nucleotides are TGTGCCAGCAGTCCCGCCATAGGGGGTAGCACTGAAGCTTTCTTT.

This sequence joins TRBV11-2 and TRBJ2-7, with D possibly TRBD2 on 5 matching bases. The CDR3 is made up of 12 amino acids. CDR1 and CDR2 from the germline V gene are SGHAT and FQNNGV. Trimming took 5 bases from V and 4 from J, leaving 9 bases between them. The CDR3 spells CASSPWEYEQYF. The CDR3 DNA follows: TGTGCCAGCAGCCCATGGGAGTACGAGCAGTACTTC.

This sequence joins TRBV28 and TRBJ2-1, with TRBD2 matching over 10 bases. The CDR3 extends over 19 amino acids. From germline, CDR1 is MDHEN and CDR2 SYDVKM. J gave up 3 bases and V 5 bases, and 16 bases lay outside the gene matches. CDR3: CASSSGLAGVGHFYNEQFF. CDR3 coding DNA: TGTGCCAGCAGTAGCGGGCTAGCGGGAGTTGGCCATTTCTACAATGAGCAGTTCTTC. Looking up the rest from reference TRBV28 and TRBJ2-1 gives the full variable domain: DVKVTQSSRYLVKRTGEKVFLECVQDMDHENMFWYRQDPGLGLRLIYFSYDVKMKEKGDIPEGYSVSREKKERFSLILESASTNQTSMYLCASSSGLAGVGHFYNEQFFGPGTRLTVL.

CDR3 amino acids: CASIHRDSYTGELFF. CDR3 nucleotide sequence: TGTGCCAGCATCCACCGGGACTCCTACACCGGGGAGCTGTTTTTT. The rearrangement links TRBV7-9 to TRBJ2-2; D perhaps matches TRBD2 (6 bases). V was shortened by 7 bases and J by 3 bases, with 15 bases between the two germline ends. There are 15 residues in the CDR3. CDR1 and CDR2 (germline): SEHNR, FQNEAQ (reference sequence).

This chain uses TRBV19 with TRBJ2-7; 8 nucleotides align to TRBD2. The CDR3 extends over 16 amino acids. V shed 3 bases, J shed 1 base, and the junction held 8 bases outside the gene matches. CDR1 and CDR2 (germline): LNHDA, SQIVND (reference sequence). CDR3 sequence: CASSIWASGLSYEQYF. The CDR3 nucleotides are TGTGCCAGTAGTATTTGGGCTAGCGGGTTGTCCTACGAGCAGTACTTC.

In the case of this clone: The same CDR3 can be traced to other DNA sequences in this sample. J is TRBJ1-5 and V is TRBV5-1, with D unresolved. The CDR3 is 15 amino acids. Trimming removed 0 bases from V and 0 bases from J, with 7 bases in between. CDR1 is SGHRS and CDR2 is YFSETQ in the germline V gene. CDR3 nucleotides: TGCGCCAGCAGCTTGGCCCCGGGTAGCAATCAGCCCCAGCATTTT. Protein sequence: CASSLAPGSNQPQHF.

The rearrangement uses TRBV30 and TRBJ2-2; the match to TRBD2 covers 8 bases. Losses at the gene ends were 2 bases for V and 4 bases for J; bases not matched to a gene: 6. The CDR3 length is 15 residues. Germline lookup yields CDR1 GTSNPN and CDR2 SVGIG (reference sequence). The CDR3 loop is CAWSSGTRVTGELFF. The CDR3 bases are TGTGCCTGGAGTTCCGGGACTAGAGTCACCGGGGAGCTGTTTTTT.

CDR3 loop: CASSGGTDYNSPLHF. The CDR3 nucleotides are TGTGCCAGCAGTGGGGGGACAGATTATAATTCACCCCTCCACTTT. The chain carries TRBV25-1 and TRBJ1-6, with 7 bases fitting TRBD1. The junction had 4 bases not matched to a gene; V was cut back by 4 bases and J by 4 bases. Germline values: CDR1 MGHDK, CDR2 SYGVNS. This CDR3 contains 15 residues.

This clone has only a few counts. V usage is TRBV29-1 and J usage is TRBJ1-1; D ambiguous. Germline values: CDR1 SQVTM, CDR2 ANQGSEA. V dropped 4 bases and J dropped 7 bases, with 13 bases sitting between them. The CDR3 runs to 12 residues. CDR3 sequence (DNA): TGCAGCGTTGGTACATTCGGAGTTGAAGCTTTCTTT. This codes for CSVGTFGVEAFF.

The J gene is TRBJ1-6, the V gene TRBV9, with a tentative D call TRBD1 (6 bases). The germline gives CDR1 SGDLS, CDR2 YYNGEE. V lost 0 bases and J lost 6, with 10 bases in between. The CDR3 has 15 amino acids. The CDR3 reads CASSVDNRANSPLHF. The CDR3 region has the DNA TGTGCCAGCAGCGTAGATAACAGGGCTAATTCACCCCTCCACTTT.

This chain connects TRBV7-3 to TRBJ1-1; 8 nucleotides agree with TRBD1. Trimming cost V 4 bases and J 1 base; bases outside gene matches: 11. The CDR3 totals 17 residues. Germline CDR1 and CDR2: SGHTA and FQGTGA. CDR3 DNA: TGTGCCAGCAGCTCCTATGGACAGGGTTGGGGGAACACTGAAGCTTTCTTT. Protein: CASSSYGQGWGNTEAFF.